This record covers a single TCR beta chain. What it binds is unknown. This sample also contains other DNA sequences that code for the same CDR3. The data belong to a study of cytomegalovirus exposure and HLA in healthy donors. Study-wide results and caveats: A later analysis, which compared TCR beta chains of equal frequency, found the HLA-associated ones more clonally expanded. Common viral pathogens were later found to be apparently linked to several of the most significant clusters.

With 60 Vbeta and 13 Jbeta primers, the PCR was carried out. Here immunoSEQ multiplex PCR was the method, and the copy in TCRdb shows in-frame clones only, minus some. The sample has 150,000 to 200,000 clones, 65% to 85% seen once; the top ten hold roughly 1.4%. Germline V CDR1 and CDR2: LGHNA, YNFKEQ. V trimming: 6 bases; J trimming: 3 bases; junction bases outside the gene matches: 7. The CDR3 consists of 14 residues. This sequence originates from a girl between 10 and 17 years old in good health and CMV-seropositive. The chain links TRBV4-2 to TRBJ2-7; the match to TRBD1 covers 8 bases. Sequenced sample: PBMCs. As DNA, the CDR3 is TGTGCCAGCAGTCACGAAGGACAGGGCTACGAGCAGTACTTC. Its protein product is CASSHEGQGYEQYF.